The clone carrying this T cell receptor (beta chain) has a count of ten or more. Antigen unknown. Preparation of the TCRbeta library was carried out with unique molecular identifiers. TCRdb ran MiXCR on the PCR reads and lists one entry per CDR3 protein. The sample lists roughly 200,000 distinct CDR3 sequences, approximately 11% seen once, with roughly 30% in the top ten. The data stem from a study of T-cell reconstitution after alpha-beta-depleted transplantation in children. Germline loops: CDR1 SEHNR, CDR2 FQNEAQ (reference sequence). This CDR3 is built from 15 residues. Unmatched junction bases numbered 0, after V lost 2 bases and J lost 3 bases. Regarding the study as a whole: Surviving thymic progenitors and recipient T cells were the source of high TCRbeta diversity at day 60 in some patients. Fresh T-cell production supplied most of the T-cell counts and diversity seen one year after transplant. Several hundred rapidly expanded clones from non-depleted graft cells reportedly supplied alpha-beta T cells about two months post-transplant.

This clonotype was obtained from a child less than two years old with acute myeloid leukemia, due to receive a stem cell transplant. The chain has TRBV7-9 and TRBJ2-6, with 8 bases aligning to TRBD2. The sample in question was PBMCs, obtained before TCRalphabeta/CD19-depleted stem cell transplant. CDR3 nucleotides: TGTGCCAGCAGCTTAAGCGGGAGTGGGGCCAACGTCCTGACTTTC. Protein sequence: CASSLSGSGANVLTF.